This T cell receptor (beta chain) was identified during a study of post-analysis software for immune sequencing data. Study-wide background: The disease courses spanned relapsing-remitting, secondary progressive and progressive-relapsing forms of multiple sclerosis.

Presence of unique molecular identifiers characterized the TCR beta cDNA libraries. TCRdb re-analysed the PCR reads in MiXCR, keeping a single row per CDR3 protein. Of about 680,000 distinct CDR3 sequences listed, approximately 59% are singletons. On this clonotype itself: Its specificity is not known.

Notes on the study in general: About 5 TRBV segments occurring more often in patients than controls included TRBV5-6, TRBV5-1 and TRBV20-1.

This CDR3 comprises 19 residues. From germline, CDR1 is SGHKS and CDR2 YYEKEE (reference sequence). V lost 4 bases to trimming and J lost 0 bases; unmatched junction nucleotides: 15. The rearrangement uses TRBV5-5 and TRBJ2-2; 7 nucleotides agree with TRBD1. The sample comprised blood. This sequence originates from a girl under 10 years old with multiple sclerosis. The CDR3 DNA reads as TGTGCCAGCAGCACCGACAGGGTTGGTATGCGAACGAACACCGGGGAGCTGTTTTTT. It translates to CASSTDRVGMRTNTGELFF.